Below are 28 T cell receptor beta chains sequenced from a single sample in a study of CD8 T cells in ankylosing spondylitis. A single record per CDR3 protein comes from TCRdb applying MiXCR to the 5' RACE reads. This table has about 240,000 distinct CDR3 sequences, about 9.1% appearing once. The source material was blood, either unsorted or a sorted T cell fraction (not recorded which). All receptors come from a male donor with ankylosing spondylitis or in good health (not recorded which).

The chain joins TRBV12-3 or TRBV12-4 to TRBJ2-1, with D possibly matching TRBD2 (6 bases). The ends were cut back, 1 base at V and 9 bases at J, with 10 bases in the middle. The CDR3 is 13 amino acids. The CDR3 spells CASSLGSGGEQFF. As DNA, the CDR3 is TGTGCCAGCAGTTTAGGGTCCGGGGGTGAGCAGTTCTTC.

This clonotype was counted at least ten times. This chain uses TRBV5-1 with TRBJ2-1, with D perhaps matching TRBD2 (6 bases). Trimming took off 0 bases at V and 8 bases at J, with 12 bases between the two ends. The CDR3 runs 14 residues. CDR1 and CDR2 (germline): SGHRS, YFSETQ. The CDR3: CASSLEAEGYEQFF. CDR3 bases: TGCGCCAGCAGCTTGGAAGCGGAGGGCTATGAGCAGTTCTTC.

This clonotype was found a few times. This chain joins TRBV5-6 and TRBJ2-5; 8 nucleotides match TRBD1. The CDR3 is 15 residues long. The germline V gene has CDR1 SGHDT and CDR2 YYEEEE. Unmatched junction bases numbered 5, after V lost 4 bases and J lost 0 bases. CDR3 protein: CASSLRTGNQETQYF. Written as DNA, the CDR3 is TGTGCCAGCAGCCTTCGGACAGGGAACCAAGAGACCCAGTACTTC.

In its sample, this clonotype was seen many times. The CDR3 bases are TGCAGTGCTAGAGAGGGCGCCCAGGATGAGCAGTTCTTC. Translating it yields CSAREGAQDEQFF. V and J are TRBV20-1 and TRBJ2-1; D remains unclear. Germline assignment: CDR1 DFQATT and CDR2 SNEGSKA (reference sequence). Trimming took 0 bases from V and 8 from J, leaving 11 bases between them. CDR3 length equals 13 residues.

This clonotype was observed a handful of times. The CDR3 DNA is TGTGCCAGCAGCTTCTCTAGCGGGGGAAGGGAGACCCAGTACTTC. This translates into CASSFSSGGRETQYF. The V call is TRBV7-8, the J call TRBJ2-5, with 10 bases fitting TRBD2. The CDR3 is 15 amino acids. V lost 3 bases, J lost 5 bases, and 6 bases stayed unmatched. Germline loops: CDR1 SGHVS, CDR2 FQNEAQ. Full variable domain (remainder filled in from reference TRBV7-8 and TRBJ2-5): GAGVSQSPRYKVAKRGQDVALRCDPISGHVSLFWYQQALGQGPEFLTYFQNEAQLDKSGLPSDRFFAERPEGSVSTLKIQRTQQEDSAVYLCASSFSSGGRETQYFGPGTRLLVL.

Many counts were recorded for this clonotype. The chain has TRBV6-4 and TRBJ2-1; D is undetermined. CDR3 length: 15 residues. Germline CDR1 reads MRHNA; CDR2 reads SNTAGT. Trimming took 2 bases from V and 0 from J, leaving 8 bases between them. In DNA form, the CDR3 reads TGTGCCAGCAGTGACCAGGCGGACTCCTACAATGAGCAGTTCTTC. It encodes CASSDQADSYNEQFF.

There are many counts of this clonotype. As DNA, the CDR3 is TGTGCCAGCAGTTCCGGCCCAGGGACAGGGGTTGAGACCCAGTACTTC. Encoded protein: CASSSGPGTGVETQYF. The V gene is TRBV6-2 or TRBV6-3, the J gene TRBJ2-5; 10 positions agree with TRBD1. The V gene end was trimmed by 4 bases and the J gene end by 5 bases; junction bases not matched to a gene: 10. Per germline, CDR1 MNHEY and CDR2 SVGEGT. The CDR3 consists of 16 residues.

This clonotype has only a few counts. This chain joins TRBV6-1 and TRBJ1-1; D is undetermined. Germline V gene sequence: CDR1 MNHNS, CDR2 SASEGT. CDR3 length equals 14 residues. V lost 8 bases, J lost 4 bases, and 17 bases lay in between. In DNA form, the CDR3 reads TGTGCCAGCTTCAAGGAAGCGACTGGCACTGAAGCTTTCTTT. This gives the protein CASFKEATGTEAFF.

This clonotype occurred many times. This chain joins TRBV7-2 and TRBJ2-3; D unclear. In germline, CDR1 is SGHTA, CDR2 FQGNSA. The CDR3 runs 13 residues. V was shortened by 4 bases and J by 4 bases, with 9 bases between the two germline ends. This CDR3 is CASSSVVADTQYF. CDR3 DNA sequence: TGTGCCAGCAGCTCAGTAGTCGCAGATACGCAGTATTTT.

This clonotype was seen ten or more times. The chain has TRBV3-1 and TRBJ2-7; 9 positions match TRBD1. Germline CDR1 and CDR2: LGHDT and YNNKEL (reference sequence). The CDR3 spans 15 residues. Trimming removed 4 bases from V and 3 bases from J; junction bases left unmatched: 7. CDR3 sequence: CASSPLTGGYYEQYF. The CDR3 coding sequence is TGTGCCAGCAGCCCCTTGACAGGGGGTTACTACGAGCAGTACTTC.

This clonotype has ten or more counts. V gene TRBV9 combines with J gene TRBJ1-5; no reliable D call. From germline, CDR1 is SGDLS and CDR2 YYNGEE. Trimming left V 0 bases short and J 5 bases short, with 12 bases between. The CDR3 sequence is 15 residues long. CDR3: CASSVEGGRDQPQHF. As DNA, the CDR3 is TGTGCCAGCAGCGTAGAAGGAGGAAGGGATCAGCCCCAGCATTTT.

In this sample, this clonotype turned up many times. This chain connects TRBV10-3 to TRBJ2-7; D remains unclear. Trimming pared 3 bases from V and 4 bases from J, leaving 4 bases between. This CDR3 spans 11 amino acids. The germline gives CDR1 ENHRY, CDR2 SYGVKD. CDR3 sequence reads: CAISDGYEQYF. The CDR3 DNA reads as TGTGCCATCAGTGATGGTTACGAGCAGTACTTC.

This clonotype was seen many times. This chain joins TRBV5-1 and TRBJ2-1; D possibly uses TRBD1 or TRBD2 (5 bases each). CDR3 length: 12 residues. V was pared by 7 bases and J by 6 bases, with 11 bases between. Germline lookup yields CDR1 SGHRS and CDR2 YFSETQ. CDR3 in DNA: TGCGCCAGCGCCCAGGGACGCAATGAGCAGTTCTTC. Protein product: CASAQGRNEQFF.

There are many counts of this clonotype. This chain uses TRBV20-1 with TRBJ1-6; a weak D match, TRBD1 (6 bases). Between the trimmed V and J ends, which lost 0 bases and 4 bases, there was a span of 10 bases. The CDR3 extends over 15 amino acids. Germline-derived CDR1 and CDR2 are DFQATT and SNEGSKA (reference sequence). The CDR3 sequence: CSARDQGQYNSPLHF. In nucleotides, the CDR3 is TGCAGTGCTAGAGATCAGGGACAATATAATTCACCCCTCCACTTT.

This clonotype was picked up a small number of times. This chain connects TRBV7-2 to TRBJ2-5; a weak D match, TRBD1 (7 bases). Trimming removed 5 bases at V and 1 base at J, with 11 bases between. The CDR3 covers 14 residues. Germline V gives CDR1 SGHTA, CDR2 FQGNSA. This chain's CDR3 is CASSRQGGQETQYF. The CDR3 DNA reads TGTGCCAGCAGCCGCCAGGGGGGCCAAGAGACCCAGTACTTC. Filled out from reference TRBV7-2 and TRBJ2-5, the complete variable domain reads GAGVSQSPSNKVTEKGKDVELRCDPISGHTALYWYRQSLGQGLEFLIYFQGNSAPDKSGLPSDRFSAERTGGSVSTLTIQRTQQEDSAVYLCASSRQGGQETQYFGPGTRLLVL.

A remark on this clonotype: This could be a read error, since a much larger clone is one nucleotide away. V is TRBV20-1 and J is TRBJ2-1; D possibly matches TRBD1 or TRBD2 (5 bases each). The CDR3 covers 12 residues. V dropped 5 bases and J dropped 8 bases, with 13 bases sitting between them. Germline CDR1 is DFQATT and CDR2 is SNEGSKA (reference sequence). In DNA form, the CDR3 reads TGCAGTGCTGAGGGACGGAACGATGAGCAGTTCTTC. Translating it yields CSAEGRNDEQFF.

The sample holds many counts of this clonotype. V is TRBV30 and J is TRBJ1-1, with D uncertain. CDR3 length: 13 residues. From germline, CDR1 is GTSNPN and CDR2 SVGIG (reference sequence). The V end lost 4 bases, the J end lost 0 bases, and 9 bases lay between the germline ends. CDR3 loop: CAWIRNLNTEAFF. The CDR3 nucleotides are TGTGCCTGGATTCGGAATTTGAACACTGAAGCTTTCTTT. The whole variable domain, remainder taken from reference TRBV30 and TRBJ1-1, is SQTIHQWPATLVQPVGSPLSLECTVEGTSNPNLYWYRQAAGRGLQLLFYSVGIGQISSEVPQNLSASRPQDRQFILSSKKLLLSDSGFYLCAWIRNLNTEAFFGQGTRLTVV.

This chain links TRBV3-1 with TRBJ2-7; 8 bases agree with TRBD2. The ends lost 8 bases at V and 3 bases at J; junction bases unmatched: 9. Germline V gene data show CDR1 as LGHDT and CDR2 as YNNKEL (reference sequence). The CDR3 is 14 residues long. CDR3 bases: TGTGCCAGCGGCGGACTAGCAGATAACTACGAGCAGTACTTC. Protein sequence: CASGGLADNYEQYF.

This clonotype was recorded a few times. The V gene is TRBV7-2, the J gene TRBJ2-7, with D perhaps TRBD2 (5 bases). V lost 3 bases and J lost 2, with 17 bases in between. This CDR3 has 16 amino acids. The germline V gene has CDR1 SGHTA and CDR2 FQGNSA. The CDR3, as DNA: TGTGCCAGCAGCTTCGGGCCAGCGGTGAGGACCTACGAGCAGTACTTC. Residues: CASSFGPAVRTYEQYF.

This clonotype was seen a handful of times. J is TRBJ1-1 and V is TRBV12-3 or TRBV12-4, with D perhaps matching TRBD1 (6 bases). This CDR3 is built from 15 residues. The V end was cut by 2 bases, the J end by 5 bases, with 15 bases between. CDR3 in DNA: TGTGCCAGCAGTTTAATCGGAGGGGGAGGAACTGAAGCTTTCTTT. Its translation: CASSLIGGGGTEAFF.

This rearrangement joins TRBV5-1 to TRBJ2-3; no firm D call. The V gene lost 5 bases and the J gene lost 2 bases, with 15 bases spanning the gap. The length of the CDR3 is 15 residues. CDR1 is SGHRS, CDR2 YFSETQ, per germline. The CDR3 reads CASRDSSLFTDTQYF. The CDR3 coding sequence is TGCGCCAGCAGGGATTCCAGCCTCTTCACAGATACGCAGTATTTT.

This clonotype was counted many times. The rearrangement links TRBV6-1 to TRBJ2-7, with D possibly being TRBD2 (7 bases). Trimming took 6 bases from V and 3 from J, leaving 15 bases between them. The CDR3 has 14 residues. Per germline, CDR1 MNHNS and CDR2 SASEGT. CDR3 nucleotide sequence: TGTGCCAGCAGCCGAGGGGGGGGGGTCTACGAGCAGTACTTC. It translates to CASSRGGGVYEQYF.

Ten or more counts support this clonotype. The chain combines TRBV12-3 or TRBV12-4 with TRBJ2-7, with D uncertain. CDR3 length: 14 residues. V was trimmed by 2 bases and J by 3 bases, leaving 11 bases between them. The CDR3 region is CASSLTDEFYEQYF. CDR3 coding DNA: TGTGCCAGCAGTTTAACAGACGAATTCTACGAGCAGTACTTC.

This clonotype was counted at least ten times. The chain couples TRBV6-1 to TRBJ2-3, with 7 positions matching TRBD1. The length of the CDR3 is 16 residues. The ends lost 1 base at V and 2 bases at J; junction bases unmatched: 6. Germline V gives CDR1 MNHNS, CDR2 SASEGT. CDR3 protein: CASSEGTGDLTDTQYF. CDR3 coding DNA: TGTGCCAGCAGTGAAGGAACAGGGGACCTCACAGATACGCAGTATTTT.

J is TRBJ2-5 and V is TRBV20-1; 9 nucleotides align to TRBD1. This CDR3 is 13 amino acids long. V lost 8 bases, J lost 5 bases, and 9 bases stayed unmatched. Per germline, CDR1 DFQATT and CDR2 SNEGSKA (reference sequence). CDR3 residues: CSSLGTGRETQYF. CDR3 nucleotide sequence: TGCAGTTCTCTCGGGACAGGGAGGGAGACCCAGTACTTC.

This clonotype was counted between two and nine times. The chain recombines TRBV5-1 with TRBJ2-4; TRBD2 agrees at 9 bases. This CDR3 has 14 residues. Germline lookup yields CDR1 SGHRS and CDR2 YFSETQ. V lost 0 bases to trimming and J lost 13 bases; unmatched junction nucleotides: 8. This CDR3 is CASSLGLAEGHQYF. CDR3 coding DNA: TGCGCCAGCAGCTTGGGACTAGCGGAGGGACACCAGTACTTC.

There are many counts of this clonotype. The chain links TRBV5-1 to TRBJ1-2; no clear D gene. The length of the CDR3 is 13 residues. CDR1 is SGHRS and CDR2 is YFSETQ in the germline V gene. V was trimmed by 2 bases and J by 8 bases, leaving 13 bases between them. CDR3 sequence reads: CASSFQVLRGYTF. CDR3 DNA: TGCGCCAGCAGCTTCCAGGTTCTGCGGGGCTACACCTTC. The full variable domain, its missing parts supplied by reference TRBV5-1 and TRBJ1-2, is KAGVTQTPRYLIKTRGQQVTLSCSPISGHRSVSWYQQTPGQGLQFLFEYFSETQRNKGNFPGRFSGRQFSNSRSEMNVSTLELGDSALYLCASSFQVLRGYTFGSGTRLTVV.

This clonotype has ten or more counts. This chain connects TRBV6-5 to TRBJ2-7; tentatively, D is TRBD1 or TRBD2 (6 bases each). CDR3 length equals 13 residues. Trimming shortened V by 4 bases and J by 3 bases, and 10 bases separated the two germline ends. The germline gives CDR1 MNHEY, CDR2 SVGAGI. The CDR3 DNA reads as TGTGCCAGCAGTTCGGGGGCAGGCTACGAGCAGTACTTC. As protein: CASSSGAGYEQYF.